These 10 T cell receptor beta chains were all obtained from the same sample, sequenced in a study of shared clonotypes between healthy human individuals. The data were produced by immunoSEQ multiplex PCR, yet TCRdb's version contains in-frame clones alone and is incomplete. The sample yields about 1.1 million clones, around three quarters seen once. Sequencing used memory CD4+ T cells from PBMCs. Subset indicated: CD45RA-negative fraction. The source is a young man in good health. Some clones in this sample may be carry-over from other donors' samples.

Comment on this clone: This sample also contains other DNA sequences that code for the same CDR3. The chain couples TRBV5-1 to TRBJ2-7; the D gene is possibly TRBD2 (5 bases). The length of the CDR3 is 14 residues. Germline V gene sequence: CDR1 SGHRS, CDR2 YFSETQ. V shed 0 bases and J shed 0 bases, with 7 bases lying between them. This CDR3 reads CASSLGGSSYEQYF. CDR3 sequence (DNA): TGCGCCAGCAGCTTGGGAGGGAGCTCCTACGAGCAGTACTTC.

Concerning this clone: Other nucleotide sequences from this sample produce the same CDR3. The DNA of the CDR3 is TGTGCCAGCAGCGTATCTGGACAGGGCTACGAGCAGTACTTC. Amino acid sequence: CASSVSGQGYEQYF. The V call is TRBV9, the J call TRBJ2-7; 8 positions agree with TRBD1. There are 14 residues in the CDR3. The V and J ends lost 1 base and 3 bases, in that order; junction bases with no gene match: 3. CDR1 is SGDLS, CDR2 YYNGEE, per germline. Supplemented by reference TRBV9 and TRBJ2-7, the full variable domain reads DSGVTQTPKHLITATGQRVTLRCSPRSGDLSVYWYQQSLDQGLQFLIQYYNGEERAKGNILERFSAQQFPDLHSELNLSSLELGDSALYFCASSVSGQGYEQYFGPGTRLTVT.

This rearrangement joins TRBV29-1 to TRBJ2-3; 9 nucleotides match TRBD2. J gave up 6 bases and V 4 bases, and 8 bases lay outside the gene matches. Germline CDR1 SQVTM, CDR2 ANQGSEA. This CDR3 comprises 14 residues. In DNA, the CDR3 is TGCAGCGTTGGAGGCGGGAGGGGCCCCGATACGCAGTATTTT. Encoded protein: CSVGGGRGPDTQYF.

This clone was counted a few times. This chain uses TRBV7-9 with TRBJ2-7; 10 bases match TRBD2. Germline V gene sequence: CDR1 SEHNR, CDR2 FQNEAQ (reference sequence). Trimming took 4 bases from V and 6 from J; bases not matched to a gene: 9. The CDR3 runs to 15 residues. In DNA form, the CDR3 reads TGTGCCAGCAGCTCACCCGGGACTAGCGTTCGCGAGCAGTACTTC. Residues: CASSSPGTSVREQYF.

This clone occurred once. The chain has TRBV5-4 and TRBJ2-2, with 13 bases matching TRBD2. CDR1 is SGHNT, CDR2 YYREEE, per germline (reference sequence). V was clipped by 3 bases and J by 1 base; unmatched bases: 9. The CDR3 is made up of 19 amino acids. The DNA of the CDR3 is TGTGCCAGCAGCTCAGTACCTGGGACTAGCGGGAAGAACACCGGGGAGCTGTTTTTT. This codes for CASSSVPGTSGKNTGELFF.

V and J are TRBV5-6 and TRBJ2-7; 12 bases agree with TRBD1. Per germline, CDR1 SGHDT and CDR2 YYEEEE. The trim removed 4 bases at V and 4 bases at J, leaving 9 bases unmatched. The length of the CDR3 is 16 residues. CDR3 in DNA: TGTGCCAGCAGCAGGGACAGGGGGCTGGGGGCTTACGAGCAGTACTTC. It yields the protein CASSRDRGLGAYEQYF.

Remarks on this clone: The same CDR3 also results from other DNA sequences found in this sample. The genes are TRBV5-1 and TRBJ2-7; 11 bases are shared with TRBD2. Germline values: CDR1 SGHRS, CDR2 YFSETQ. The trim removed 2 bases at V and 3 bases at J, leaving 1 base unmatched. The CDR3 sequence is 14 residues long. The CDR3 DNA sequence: TGCGCCAGCAGCTTTACTAGCGGGAGCTACGAGCAGTACTTC. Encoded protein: CASSFTSGSYEQYF.

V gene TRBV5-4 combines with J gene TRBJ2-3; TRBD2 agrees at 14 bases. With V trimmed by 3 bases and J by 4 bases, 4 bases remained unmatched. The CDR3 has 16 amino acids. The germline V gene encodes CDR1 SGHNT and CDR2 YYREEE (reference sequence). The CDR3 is CASSSGLAGVSDTQYF. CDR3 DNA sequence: TGTGCCAGCAGCTCGGGACTAGCGGGAGTTTCAGATACGCAGTATTTT.

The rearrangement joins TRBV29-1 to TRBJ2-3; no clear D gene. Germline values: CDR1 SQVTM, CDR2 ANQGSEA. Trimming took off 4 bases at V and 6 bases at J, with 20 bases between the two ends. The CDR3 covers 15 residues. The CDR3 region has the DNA TGCAGCGTTGCTTCTGGTAGCTCTGGTGGGGATACGCAGTATTTT. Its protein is CSVASGSSGGDTQYF.

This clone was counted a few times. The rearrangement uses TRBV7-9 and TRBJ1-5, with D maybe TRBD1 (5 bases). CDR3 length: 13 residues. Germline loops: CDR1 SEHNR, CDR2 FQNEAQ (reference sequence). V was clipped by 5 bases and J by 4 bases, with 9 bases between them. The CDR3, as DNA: TGTGCCAGCAGCGCAAGACAGAATCAGCCCCAGCATTTT. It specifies CASSARQNQPQHF.